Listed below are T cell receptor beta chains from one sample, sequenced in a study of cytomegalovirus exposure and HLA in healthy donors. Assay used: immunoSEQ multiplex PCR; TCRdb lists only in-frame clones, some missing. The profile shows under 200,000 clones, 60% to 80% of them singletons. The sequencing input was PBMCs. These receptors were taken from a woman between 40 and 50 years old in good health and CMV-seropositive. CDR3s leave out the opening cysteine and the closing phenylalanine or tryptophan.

CDR3: AWSLDIFSTDTQY
length: 13
V: TRBV30

CDR3: ASRPDRPPVCYEQY
length: 14
V: TRBV5-1

CDR3: ASSLGRTYEQY
length: 11
V: TRBV5-1

CDR3: ASRGSRAGEETQY
length: 13
V: TRBV2

CDR3: ASSLGGYGQY
length: 10
V: TRBV7-8

CDR3: ASSSTDNYGYT
length: 11
V: TRBV6-6

CDR3: ASNHPGLHFTGELF
length: 14
V: TRBV11-3

CDR3: ASYRTGDTEAF
length: 11
V: TRBV25-1

CDR3: ASSIPSSVSGGAF
length: 13
V: TRBV19

CDR3: ASSPGQGSSYEQY
length: 13
V: TRBV11-2

CDR3: ASSPEGLAGSYEQY
length: 14
V: TRBV7-2

CDR3: ASSQPLQGDYGYT
length: 13
V: TRBV4-1

CDR3: ASSFRDYSPLH
length: 11
V: TRBV6-6

CDR3: ASSPPGQGLNEQF
length: 13
V: TRBV18

CDR3: ASSMPSGGVTDTQY
length: 14
V: TRBV19

CDR3: ASSLLWDRGHEQY
length: 13
V: TRBV7-2

CDR3: ASSLEGAGETQY
length: 12
V: TRBV5-6

CDR3: ASSLAVQASGGATDTQY
length: 17
V: TRBV7-2

CDR3: ASISGGLLSGNTIY
length: 14
V: TRBV19

CDR3: ASSQVQGLINTIY
length: 13
V: TRBV4-1

CDR3: ASSLVAGDYTGELF
length: 14
V: TRBV11-2

CDR3: ASSKDRGPLH
length: 10
V: TRBV7-2

CDR3: ASSLAILQYNEQF
length: 13
V: TRBV5-1

CDR3: ASSVDGMSSYEQY
length: 13
V: TRBV9

CDR3: ASSAQGRELF
length: 10
V: TRBV7-9

CDR3: ASSYSGRGVREQY
length: 13
V: TRBV6-5

CDR3: ASSPFDGESQPQH
length: 13
V: TRBV7-2

CDR3: ASSLTDEQF
length: 9
V: TRBV7-9

CDR3: ASSSTGSGVNNEQF
length: 14
V: TRBV11-3

CDR3: ASSAPPDRGRDYGYT
length: 15
V: TRBV19

CDR3: ASSGRGTYNEQF
length: 12
V: TRBV19

CDR3: ASSLLGARGEAF
length: 12
V: TRBV7-9

CDR3: ASSGGGLPYEQY
length: 12
V: TRBV6-5

CDR3: ASSLAGVGTGELF
length: 13
V: TRBV5-1

CDR3: ASARAGGTDTQY
length: 12
V: TRBV6-5

CDR3: ASSLEVAGGLNEQF
length: 14
V: TRBV7-7

CDR3: ASSLTTWGTL
length: 10
V: TRBV5-6

CDR3: SSSLTGVEQY
length: 10
V: TRBV7-9

CDR3: ASNRDREETQY
length: 11
V: TRBV2

CDR3: ASSLGLAGYEQF
length: 12
V: TRBV5-1